Following are 7 T cell receptor beta chains from one sample sequenced in a study of T-cell reconstitution after alpha-beta-depleted transplantation in children. Using unique molecular identifiers, the investigators prepared the TCRbeta library. One entry per CDR3 protein results from TCRdb running MiXCR on the PCR reads. The data show 250,000 to 300,000 distinct CDR3 sequences, with 9.5% to 13% seen just once and less than 8% held by the top ten. The sequenced sample was PBMCs, obtained before TCRalphabeta/CD19-depleted stem cell transplant. These receptors all stem from a boy in the first two years of life with acute myeloid leukemia, due to receive a stem cell transplant.

V and J are TRBV25-1 and TRBJ2-5, with 11 bases identical to TRBD2. V lost 1 base to trimming and J lost 3 bases; unmatched junction nucleotides: 4. The CDR3 runs to 16 residues. CDR1 and CDR2 (germline): MGHDK, SYGVNS. The CDR3 protein is CASSEFSGGAEETQYF. The DNA of the CDR3 is TGTGCCAGCAGTGAATTTAGCGGGGGGGCCGAAGAGACCCAGTACTTC.

This clonotype was seen at least ten times. V gene TRBV6-5 combines with J gene TRBJ1-5; TRBD1 aligns across 9 bases. Trimming removed 11 bases from V and 5 bases from J; junction bases left unmatched: 4. Per the germline V gene, CDR1 is MNHEY and CDR2 is SVGAGI. This CDR3 comprises 12 residues. The CDR3 DNA follows: TGTGCCGCCCGGACAGGGGATCAGCCCCAGCATTTT. This gives the protein CAARTGDQPQHF.

The sample holds a few counts of this clonotype. The chain combines TRBV12-3 or TRBV12-4 with TRBJ2-7, with D perhaps matching TRBD1 (6 bases). V dropped 2 bases and J dropped 1 base, with 9 bases sitting between them. This CDR3 spans 14 amino acids. CDR3 sequence reads: CASSLSTGSYEQYF. CDR3 in DNA: TGTGCCAGCAGTTTAAGTACAGGGTCCTACGAGCAGTACTTC.

This clonotype was picked up many times. This chain joins TRBV4-3 and TRBJ2-7; possible D gene TRBD1, 5 bases. The CDR3 sequence is 16 residues long. Trimming removed 5 bases at V and 0 bases at J, with 17 bases between. Germline-derived CDR1 and CDR2 are LGHNA and YSLEER. In DNA, the CDR3 is TGCGCCAGCAGCTCAACTTCGGACATACTCTCCTACGAGCAGTACTTC. This encodes CASSSTSDILSYEQYF.

This clonotype was seen many times. The chain carries TRBV5-1 and TRBJ2-7, with D possibly matching TRBD1 (5 bases). There are 12 residues in the CDR3. The germline CDR1 and CDR2 sequences are SGHRS and YFSETQ. Trimming stripped 7 bases from V and 3 bases from J, with 11 bases between. In DNA form, the CDR3 reads TGCGCCAGCGGGGCTAGTATCTACGAGCAGTACTTC. Its translation is CASGASIYEQYF. Drawing the rest from reference TRBV5-1 and TRBJ2-7, the complete variable domain is KAGVTQTPRYLIKTRGQQVTLSCSPISGHRSVSWYQQTPGQGLQFLFEYFSETQRNKGNFPGRFSGRQFSNSRSEMNVSTLELGDSALYLCASGASIYEQYFGPGTRLTVT.

This clonotype was detected many times. The chain employs TRBV5-1 and TRBJ2-3; 7 positions agree with TRBD2. V shed 0 bases and J 8 bases; nucleotides not matched to a gene: 0. CDR3 length equals 12 residues. Germline-derived CDR1 and CDR2 are SGHRS and YFSETQ. The CDR3 DNA reads as TGCGCCAGCAGCTTGGGCGGGGGTACGCAGTATTTT. It translates to CASSLGGGTQYF.

This clonotype was counted many times. The V and J genes are TRBV7-8 and TRBJ2-7; D is uncertain. Deletions cut 2 bases from V and 2 bases from J, with 19 bases between. The CDR3 runs to 17 residues. CDR1 SGHVS and CDR2 FQNEAQ come from the germline V gene. The CDR3: CASSLSGPGLIPYEQYF. CDR3 in DNA: TGTGCCAGCAGCTTATCCGGCCCGGGTCTCATCCCCTACGAGCAGTACTTC.